The 17 T cell receptor beta chains presented below share a single source sample, sequenced in a study of blood T cells in healthy people across ages. A sample-barcoded 5' primer and a J-beta primer mix were used in a second PCR of roughly 6 to 12 cycles. MiXCR, run by TCRdb on the 5' RACE reads, gives a single entry per CDR3 protein. Among over 1.5 million distinct CDR3 sequences listed, just under 50% were seen once. The specimen sequenced was blood. These receptors came from a woman aged 40 to 50 in good health.

The gene calls are TRBV12-3 or TRBV12-4 and TRBJ1-2; D unresolved. The CDR3 has 15 amino acids. V was clipped by 7 bases and J by 4 bases, with 19 bases between them. CDR3 nucleotides: TGTGCCAGCACCATTGGAGGGAGGCCCATCTATGGCTACACCTTC. Its protein is CASTIGGRPIYGYTF.

V gene TRBV7-9 combines with J gene TRBJ2-1; D call uncertain. Trimming removed 3 bases from V and 0 bases from J, with 12 bases in between. The germline CDR1 and CDR2 sequences are SEHNR and FQNEAQ (reference sequence). The CDR3 loop spans 16 amino acids. The CDR3 loop reads CASSLWTSSSYNEQFF. The CDR3 DNA is TGTGCCAGCAGCTTGTGGACGTCAAGCTCCTACAATGAGCAGTTCTTC.

The chain is built from TRBV5-6 and TRBJ2-3, with TRBD2 matching over 11 bases. CDR1 is SGHDT, CDR2 YYEEEE, per germline. The V and J ends lost 0 bases and 4 bases, in that order; junction bases with no gene match: 7. The CDR3 spans 17 residues. The CDR3 reads CASSLVASGGISDTQYF. CDR3 in DNA: TGTGCCAGCAGCTTGGTCGCTAGCGGGGGGATCTCAGATACGCAGTATTTT.

The CDR3 protein is CASRKGLAGVGEQYF. The CDR3 DNA follows: TGTGCCAGCAGAAAGGGACTAGCGGGAGTAGGCGAGCAGTACTTC. The gene calls are TRBV7-2 and TRBJ2-7; 14 nucleotides align to TRBD2. CDR3 length equals 15 residues. The ends lost 6 bases at V and 6 bases at J; junction bases unmatched: 7. Germline V gene data show CDR1 as SGHTA and CDR2 as FQGNSA.

The chain uses TRBV9 and TRBJ2-3; D may correspond to TRBD1 or TRBD2 (5 bases each). Germline lookup yields CDR1 SGDLS and CDR2 YYNGEE. V dropped 0 bases and J dropped 2 bases, with 10 bases sitting between them. This CDR3 is built from 15 residues. The CDR3 here is CASSVEGTFTDTQYF. For the CDR3, the DNA is TGTGCCAGCAGCGTAGAGGGGACCTTCACAGATACGCAGTATTTT.

The J gene is TRBJ1-2, the V gene TRBV3-1, with TRBD1 matching 9 bases. Per the germline V gene, CDR1 is LGHDT and CDR2 is YNNKEL (reference sequence). V gave up 0 bases and J gave up 7 bases; unmatched junction bases: 6. The CDR3 length is 15 residues. The CDR3 DNA reads as TGTGCCAGCAGCCAAGATGGGGACAGGGTTCGTGGCTACACCTTC. Translating gives CASSQDGDRVRGYTF. The whole variable domain, filled in from reference TRBV3-1 and TRBJ1-2, reads DTAVSQTPKYLVTQMGNDKSIKCEQNLGHDTMYWYKQDSKKFLKIMFSYNNKELIINETVPNRFSPKSPDKAHLNLHINSLELGDSAVYFCASSQDGDRVRGYTFGSGTRLTVV.

This clonotype occurred once. The V call is TRBV20-1, the J call TRBJ2-3; 11 nucleotides agree with TRBD2. J was trimmed by 5 bases and V by 1 base; bases with no gene match: 2. CDR3 length equals 14 residues. Germline CDR1 reads DFQATT; CDR2 reads SNEGSKA (reference sequence). The CDR3 spells CSARAGTSGDTQYF. CDR3 bases: TGCAGTGCTAGAGCGGGGACTAGCGGAGATACGCAGTATTTT.

This clonotype came up once. The chain couples TRBV24-1 to TRBJ2-5; tentatively, D is TRBD1 or TRBD2 (5 bases each). TRBJ2-7 explains the end of the DNA better; the J call may be wrong. Germline loops: CDR1 KGHDR, CDR2 SFDVKD. This CDR3 region has 16 residues. Here the CDR3 reads CATSDPPGTGTYEQYF. CDR3 coding DNA: TGTGCCACCAGTGATCCCCCCGGGACGGGAACCTACGAGCAGTACTTC.

The chain combines TRBV7-2 with TRBJ2-1, with 10 bases identical to TRBD2. The CDR3 covers 17 residues. J was trimmed by 6 bases and V by 2 bases; bases with no gene match: 10. The V gene's germline CDR1 is SGHTA and CDR2 FQGNSA. The CDR3: CASSLSLSGGSFNEQFF. Here the CDR3 DNA reads TGTGCCAGCAGCTTATCCCTTAGCGGGGGGTCTTTCAATGAGCAGTTCTTC.

The chain is built from TRBV7-2 and TRBJ2-4; TRBD2 matches at 16 bases. The end of the DNA fits TRBJ2-7 better, so the J call may be wrong. From germline, CDR1 is SGHTA and CDR2 FQGNSA. The CDR3 consists of 18 residues. Here the CDR3 reads CASSSRAGTSGGAYEQYF. CDR3 nucleotides: TGTGCCAGCAGCTCCAGAGCCGGGACTAGCGGGGGGGCCTACGAGCAGTACTTC.

The chain couples TRBV12-3 or TRBV12-4 to TRBJ2-4; D possibly uses TRBD1 or TRBD2 (6 bases each). The DNA end favors TRBJ2-7, so the J call may be wrong. The CDR3 consists of 14 residues. The CDR3 region has the DNA TGTGCCAGCAGTTTATGGGGGGCGGACTACGAGCAGTACTTC. This codes for CASSLWGADYEQYF.

Regarding this clonotype: This clone may be a read error of a much larger clone one base away. The gene calls are TRBV4-1 and TRBJ1-2; D remains unclear. The CDR3 totals 15 residues. V was pared by 0 bases and J by 3 bases, with 11 bases between. Germline CDR1 and CDR2: MGHRA and YSYEKL. CDR3 protein: CASSQEGGWDYGYTF. CDR3 coding DNA: TGCGCCAGCAGCCAAGAGGGAGGGTGGGACTATGGCTACACCTTC.

The genes are TRBV20-1 and TRBJ1-5; TRBD1 agrees at 8 bases. Germline-derived CDR1 and CDR2 are DFQATT and SNEGSKA (reference sequence). The V segment lost 6 bases and the J segment 4 bases; nucleotides outside the gene matches: 8. The CDR3 has 14 residues. In DNA, the CDR3 is TGCAGTGCCCCACGACAGGGGCAAAATCAGCCCCAGCATTTT. The encoded protein is CSAPRQGQNQPQHF.

V and J are TRBV7-2 and TRBJ2-1; TRBD2 is a possible D gene (6 bases). This CDR3 contains 15 residues. Trimming stripped 3 bases from V and 1 base from J, with 10 bases between. Germline loops: CDR1 SGHTA, CDR2 FQGNSA. The CDR3 sequence is CASSFASASYNEQFF. The CDR3 bases are TGTGCCAGCAGCTTTGCTAGCGCTTCCTACAATGAGCAGTTCTTC. Filled out from reference TRBV7-2 and TRBJ2-1, the complete variable domain reads GAGVSQSPSNKVTEKGKDVELRCDPISGHTALYWYRQSLGQGLEFLIYFQGNSAPDKSGLPSDRFSAERTGGSVSTLTIQRTQQEDSAVYLCASSFASASYNEQFFGPGTRLTVL.

The CDR3 DNA reads as TGTGCCAGCAGCCCATCCAACACAGGCTCCTACGAGCAGTACTTC. Protein product: CASSPSNTGSYEQYF. J is TRBJ2-7 and V is TRBV7-2, with D maybe TRBD1 (5 bases). Germline-derived CDR1 and CDR2 are SGHTA and FQGNSA. The CDR3 runs 15 residues. Trimming removed 5 bases from V and 0 bases from J, with 14 bases in between.

The V call is TRBV4-2, the J call TRBJ2-7; TRBD1 matches 11 bases. With 1 base clipped from V and 3 bases from J, the junction kept 5 bases outside the gene matches. CDR3 length equals 16 residues. The germline gives CDR1 LGHNA, CDR2 YNFKEQ. The CDR3, as DNA: TGTGCCAGCAGCCAAGCTCCGGGACAGGGGGTCTACGAGCAGTACTTC. Protein product: CASSQAPGQGVYEQYF.

This clonotype was found once. The chain carries TRBV20-1 and TRBJ2-1; 7 positions agree with TRBD2. CDR3 length: 16 residues. Germline V gives CDR1 DFQATT, CDR2 SNEGSKA (reference sequence). V shed 8 bases and J 3 bases; nucleotides not matched to a gene: 16. The CDR3 DNA reads TGCAGTAGGGAGGCGGGGAGGGGAGTTATCTACAATGAGCAGTTCTTC. This sequence encodes CSREAGRGVIYNEQFF.